A selection of T cell receptor beta chains follows, all from one sample in a study of T cells after yellow fever vaccination. TCRdb fed the 5' RACE reads into MiXCR, producing one record per CDR3 protein. The table lists hundreds of thousands of distinct CDR3 sequences, 9% to 15% of them singletons. Sequences were derived from PBMCs, sampled on the day of the yellow fever booster vaccination. The receptors shown here come from a man aged 25-40 years who received the YFV17D yellow fever vaccine. CDR3s include the opening cysteine and the closing phenylalanine or tryptophan. Fields, in order: J gene, D gene, V gene, CDR3 length, clone size, CDR3 DNA, CDR3 protein. D genes are given only for firm matches. Only some rows state a clone size, as once, few, many or a class for expanded clones.

TRBJ1-6	-	TRBV5-1	12	few	TGCGCCAGCAGCCATGATGGTTCACCCCTCCACTTT	CASSHDGSPLHF
TRBJ2-1	-	TRBV7-9	14	few	TGTGCCAGCGACCTCTTTGGGAGTGGGAATGAGCAGTTCTTC	CASDLFGSGNEQFF
TRBJ1-1	-	TRBV5-1	11	-	TGCGCCAGCAGCGCGGCCACTGAAGCTTTCTTT	CASSAATEAFF
TRBJ1-5	-	TRBV6-2/TRBV6-3	17	few	TGTGCCAGCAGTCCCTCGGGGTCGGTAAGCCGCAATCAGCCCCAGCATTTT	CASSPSGSVSRNQPQHF
TRBJ1-5	-	TRBV5-5	15	-	TGTGCCAGCAGCCAAAGAGAGCCTCGCAATCAGCCCCAGCATTTT	CASSQREPRNQPQHF
TRBJ1-2	-	TRBV2	16	-	TGTGCCAGCAGTGGGGCGCAGGGGACTTCTAACTATGGCTACACCTTC	CASSGAQGTSNYGYTF
TRBJ1-5	-	TRBV6-5	15	-	TGTGCCAGCAGTTACGAGGCAGGTGATAATCAGCCCCAGCATTTT	CASSYEAGDNQPQHF
TRBJ2-5	-	TRBV7-2	12	few	TGTGCCAGCAGCACCGGCTGGGGGACCCAGTACTTC	CASSTGWGTQYF
TRBJ2-3	TRBD1	TRBV5-1	16	few	TGCGCCAGCAGCTTGGTGGGACAGGGGTTCACAGATACGCAGTATTTT	CASSLVGQGFTDTQYF
TRBJ2-7	TRBD2	TRBV6-1	12	-	TGTGCCGGTAGCGGGAACTCCTACGAGCAGTACTTC	CAGSGNSYEQYF
TRBJ1-1	TRBD1	TRBV4-2	19	few	TGTGCCAGCAGCCAAGTTACGGGGACAGGGGGGGGGATGTACACTGAAGCTTTCTTT	CASSQVTGTGGGMYTEAFF
TRBJ2-1	-	TRBV28	11	many	TGTGCCAGCAGTTTGTGGGGTGAGCAGTTCTTC	CASSLWGEQFF
TRBJ2-1	-	TRBV4-3	13	-	TGCGCCAGCAGCCAAGATTCCAGCTATGAGCAGTTCTTC	CASSQDSSYEQFF
TRBJ2-2	-	TRBV27	14	few	TGTGCCATTGGGTCCGGGACTTCCACCGGGGAGCTGTTTTTT	CAIGSGTSTGELFF
TRBJ2-5	-	TRBV12-3/TRBV12-4	12	few	TGTGCCAGCACCCGTTTGGGGGAGACCCAGTACTTC	CASTRLGETQYF
TRBJ2-3	-	TRBV5-6	16	-	TGTGCCAGCAGCTTCACAGTTCTCAGGCGGACAGATACGCAGTATTTT	CASSFTVLRRTDTQYF
TRBJ2-7	-	TRBV20-1	11	-	TGCAGTGCAAGGAGGAATGTTGTGCAGTACTTC	CSARRNVVQYF
TRBJ1-4	-	TRBV7-8	15	few	TGTGCCAGCAGCCGCGGGCCGGGGGCCATTGAAAAACTGTTTTTT	CASSRGPGAIEKLFF
TRBJ1-5	TRBD1	TRBV29-1	14	-	TGCAGCGTCGCCGGGACAGGGGTTAATCAGCCCCAGCATTTT	CSVAGTGVNQPQHF
TRBJ1-1	TRBD1	TRBV18	13	few	TGTGCCAGCTCCCGCGACAGGGGTGACTCGGCTTTCTTT	CASSRDRGDSAFF
TRBJ2-7	-	TRBV10-2	15	few	TGCGCCAGCAGTGAGTGGAGGGTTGAGAGCTACGAGCAGTACTTC	CASSEWRVESYEQYF
TRBJ2-1	-	TRBV7-2	12	few	TGTGCCAGCAGCCCCATGGACTTCGAGCAGTTCTTC	CASSPMDFEQFF
TRBJ2-7	-	TRBV7-9	13	many	TGTGCCAGCAGCTTTCTCCAACCCTACGAGCAGTACTTC	CASSFLQPYEQYF
TRBJ2-1	-	TRBV7-8	12	-	TGTGCCAGCAGCTCCCTCGGGGCTCAGCAGTTCTTC	CASSSLGAQQFF
TRBJ1-2	TRBD1	TRBV23-1	17	-	TGCGCCAGCAGTCAAACGGGACAGGGGGCGTGTAACTATGGCTACACCTTC	CASSQTGQGACNYGYTF
TRBJ2-3	TRBD2	TRBV7-2	15	-	TGTGCCAGCAGCTTAGTTACGGGAGGTCCAGATACGCAGTATTTT	CASSLVTGGPDTQYF
TRBJ2-1	TRBD2	TRBV14	16	few	TGTGCCAGCAGCCCAAGGGGACTAGCGGGATTCAATGAGCAGTTCTTC	CASSPRGLAGFNEQFF
TRBJ1-2	-	TRBV7-2	12	few	TGTGCCAGCAGCACTAGCAGGGTTGACTACACCTTC	CASSTSRVDYTF
TRBJ1-1	-	TRBV6-2/TRBV6-3	13	few	TGTGCCAGCACCGACCGGAGGAACACTGAAGCTTTCTTT	CASTDRRNTEAFF
TRBJ2-1	TRBD2	TRBV7-2	15	-	TGTGCCAGCAGCCCCCCTAGCGGGAGTGGTTATGAGCAGTTCTTC	CASSPPSGSGYEQFF
TRBJ1-1	TRBD1	TRBV4-3	13	-	TGCGCCAGCAGCTTTCGGACAGGGATGGAAGCTTTCTTT	CASSFRTGMEAFF
TRBJ2-7	-	TRBV19	14	few	TGTGCCAGTAGTCCTATGTCTAGCTCCTACGAGCAGTACTTC	CASSPMSSSYEQYF
TRBJ2-7	TRBD1	TRBV27	19	-	TGTGCCAGCAGTTCCGGACAGGGCCCTAGCGCCAGAAGGGCCTACGAGCAGTACTTC	CASSSGQGPSARRAYEQYF
TRBJ1-5	-	TRBV5-6	15	few	TGTGCCAGCAGCTTTGGGGGGCCGAGTAGTCAGCCCCAGCATTTT	CASSFGGPSSQPQHF
TRBJ1-5	-	TRBV18	14	few	TGTGCCAGCTCACCCCGGGGCGCCGATCAGCCCCAGCATTTT	CASSPRGADQPQHF
TRBJ2-5	TRBD2	TRBV6-2/TRBV6-3	18	few	TGTGCCAGCAGTTATACACTAAGGGCTAGCGGGAGTCTCGAGACCCAGTACTTC	CASSYTLRASGSLETQYF
TRBJ2-1	-	TRBV7-8	14	-	TGTGCCAGCAGCTTAGCTCGAGAATACAATGAGCAGTTCTTC	CASSLAREYNEQFF
TRBJ2-7	-	TRBV4-3	14	few	TGCGCCAGCAGCCAAGATCGACAATCCTACGAGCAGTACTTC	CASSQDRQSYEQYF
TRBJ2-5	-	TRBV19	14	-	TGTGCCAGTAGTCCCGGAGGAGGGGTAAAGACCCAGTACTTC	CASSPGGGVKTQYF
TRBJ1-2	-	TRBV7-2	14	many	TGTGCCAGCAGCCACTCGGGACAAAACTATGGCTACACCTTC	CASSHSGQNYGYTF
TRBJ2-3	-	TRBV6-5	15	few	TGTGCCAGCAGTTACTCGGGAGTAGGGGCAGATACGCAGTATTTT	CASSYSGVGADTQYF
TRBJ2-6	-	TRBV9	18	few	TGTGCCAGCAGCACCCGAGAGGGGTCGGCGCCTGGGGCCAACGTCCTGACTTTC	CASSTREGSAPGANVLTF
TRBJ2-3	-	TRBV28	12	-	TGTGCCACCGACGGGAGCACAGATACGCAGTATTTT	CATDGSTDTQYF
TRBJ2-3	-	TRBV25-1	16	-	TGTGCCAGCAGTGAATACGGCGGGGGCCACACAGATACGCAGTATTTT	CASSEYGGGHTDTQYF
TRBJ2-1	-	TRBV20-1	11	-	TGCAGTGCTATCGGGGTCGGCACCCAGTTCTTC	CSAIGVGTQFF
TRBJ2-1	-	TRBV7-7	16	few	TGTGCTAGCAGCTTAGAAGCTAGATCCTCCTACAATGAGCAGTTCTTC	CASSLEARSSYNEQFF
TRBJ2-7	TRBD2	TRBV6-5	17	few	TGTGCCAGCAGTTACTCGTCGGCTAGCGGGGACTCCTACGAGCAGTACTTC	CASSYSSASGDSYEQYF
TRBJ2-1	TRBD2	TRBV20-1	14	-	TGCAGTGCTCTACATGCTCGGGAGGTCAATGAGCAGTTCTTC	CSALHAREVNEQFF
TRBJ2-5	TRBD1	TRBV27	17	few	TGTGCCAGCAGTTTTATCCCCCGACAGGGGGAGAGGGAGACCCAGTACTTC	CASSFIPRQGERETQYF
TRBJ2-7	TRBD2	TRBV11-1	18	few	TGTGCCAGCAGCTCCCCCCCACGACTAGCGGGAGGGCCCTACGAGCAGTACTTC	CASSSPPRLAGGPYEQYF